This T cell receptor (beta chain) was identified in a study of blood T cell repertoires in COVID-19. Authors' data handling: Estimation of nucleated cell counts relied on the amplification of reference gene primers. The assay was immunoSEQ multiplex PCR, and TCRdb's table has in-frame clones only and misses some. V and J calls and clone size are as listed in that table; D and trimming were resolved from the DNA. The sample contains roughly 100,000 clones, roughly 90% of which appear only once. This clone was detected only once. Germline lookup yields CDR1 SGHAT and CDR2 FQNNGV. This CDR3 is 11 amino acids long. Trimming stripped 2 bases from V and 5 bases from J, with 3 bases between.

The source of this sequence is a woman in her 50s with COVID-19, enrolled during active disease. Material for sequencing was peripheral blood. The chain employs TRBV11-2 and TRBJ2-5; D remains unclear. Written as DNA, the CDR3 is TGTGCCAGCAGCTTATCGGAGACCCAGTACTTC. Translating it yields CASSLSETQYF.